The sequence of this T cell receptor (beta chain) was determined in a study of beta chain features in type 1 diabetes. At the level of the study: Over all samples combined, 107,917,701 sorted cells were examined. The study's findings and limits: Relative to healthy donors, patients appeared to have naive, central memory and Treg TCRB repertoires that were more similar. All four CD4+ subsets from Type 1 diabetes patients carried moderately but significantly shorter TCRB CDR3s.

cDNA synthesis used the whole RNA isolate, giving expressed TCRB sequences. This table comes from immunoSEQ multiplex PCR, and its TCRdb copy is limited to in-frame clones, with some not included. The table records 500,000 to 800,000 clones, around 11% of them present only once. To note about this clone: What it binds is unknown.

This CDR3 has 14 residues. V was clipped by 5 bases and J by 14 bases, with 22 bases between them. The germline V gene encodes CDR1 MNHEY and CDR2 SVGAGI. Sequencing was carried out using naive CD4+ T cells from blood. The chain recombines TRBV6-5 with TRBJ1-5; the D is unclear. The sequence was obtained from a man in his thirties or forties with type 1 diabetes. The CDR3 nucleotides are TGTGCCAGCAGTGTCCAACCGGGCCCCCACCCAAAGCATTTT. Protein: CASSVQPGPHPKHF.